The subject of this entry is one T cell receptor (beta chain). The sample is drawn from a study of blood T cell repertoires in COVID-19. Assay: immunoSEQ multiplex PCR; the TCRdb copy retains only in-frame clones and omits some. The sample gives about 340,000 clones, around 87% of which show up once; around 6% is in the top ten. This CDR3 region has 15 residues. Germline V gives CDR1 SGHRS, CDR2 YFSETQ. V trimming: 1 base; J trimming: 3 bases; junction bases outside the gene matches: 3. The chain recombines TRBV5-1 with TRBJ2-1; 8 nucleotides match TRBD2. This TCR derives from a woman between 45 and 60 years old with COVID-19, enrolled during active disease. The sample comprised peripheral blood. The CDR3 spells CASSLTSGYYNEQFF. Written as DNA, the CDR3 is TGCGCCAGCAGCTTGACTAGCGGATACTACAATGAGCAGTTCTTC.